Detailed here is one TCR beta chain. In this sample, this clonotype turned up many times. Which antigen it targets is not known. No base quality information exists; no much larger clone differs at one position. CDR1 and CDR2, looked up from the germline V gene (reference sequence), are MNHEY and SMNVEV. Trimming takes 0 bases off V and 2 bases off J; junction bases not matched to a gene: 6. The CDR3 numbers 17 residues from cysteine through phenylalanine. This entry keeps only the CDR3 DNA: 51 bases, framed from base 1. This sample is part of a study of T cell repertoires in cytomegalovirus infection (dated by TCRdb to about 2019). Regarding the study in general: Donor HLA type was relevant to the analysis, as public TCR beta signatures indicated carriage of CMV infection together with the matching HLA type. What the study reported, not specific to this receptor: The ex vivo response was dominated by HLA-C-restricted CMV-specific TCR beta clonotypes, which also provided the single most frequent clonotype in two of eight donors. In both this cohort and an independent roughly 360-donor cohort, the cumulative frequency of public TCR beta family members distinguished carriers of CMV infection plus the relevant HLA type.

These reads were obtained on an Illumina HiSeq 1500. TCRdb trimmed the raw reads at Q25, called clones with MiXCR and kept productive beta chains. A single entry per CDR3 protein holds the most common genes and DNA from its merged rows. The sample records 450,000 to 600,000 distinct CDR3 sequences, approximately 10% of which are singletons. The ten largest make up roughly 10% of the sample. The rearranged segments are TRBV27 and TRBJ2-7; 11 central nucleotides agree with TRBD1. This receptor was obtained from a human donor in good health (CMV status not recorded). Some clones in this sample may be carry-over from other donors' samples. The sequenced sample consisted of PBMCs. The nucleotide sequence reads TGTGCCAGCAGTTTATCTGGAGGACAGGGGGCCCCCTACGAGCAGTACTTC. It codes for CASSLSGGQGAPYEQYF.